The clone carrying this T cell receptor beta chain showed up many times. This specimen belongs to a study of T cells in Graves' hyperthyroidism and ophthalmopathy. What was amplified from RNA transcripts were TCR beta CDR3 regions. The HTBI set primed first-round TCR CDR3 RT-PCR. TCRdb re-called the multiplex PCR reads with MiXCR, one entry per CDR3 protein. The sample comprises about 610,000 distinct CDR3 sequences, 14% to 15% of which are singletons, and approximately 4.3% rests with the top ten. Material for sequencing was blood. The receptor's source is a woman between 40 and 55 years old with Graves' ophthalmopathy.

CDR3 region: CASSYGGGNTIYF. The CDR3 coding sequence is TGTGCCAGCAGTTACGGCGGTGGAAACACCATATATTTT. V is TRBV6-5 and J is TRBJ1-3; D is unclear. The ends were cut back, 2 bases at V and 3 bases at J, with 5 bases in the middle. The CDR3 extends over 13 amino acids. CDR1 and CDR2 (germline): MNHEY, SVGAGI.